These 12 T cell receptor beta chains were all obtained from the same sample, sequenced in a study of blood T cell repertoires in COVID-19. Clones were read by immunoSEQ multiplex PCR, and TCRdb kept only the in-frame ones, dropping some. The data hold approximately 200,000 clones, with just under 90% observed a single time. Sequenced input: PBMCs or T cells enriched from blood (not recorded which). Receptors were obtained from a man aged 30-40 years who had recovered from COVID-19.

This chain joins TRBV25-1 and TRBJ2-5; 9 nucleotides match TRBD1. Germline V lookup: CDR1 MGHDK, CDR2 SYGVNS. The CDR3 is made up of 15 amino acids. J gave up 4 bases and V 2 bases, and 5 bases lay outside the gene matches. Written as DNA, the CDR3 is TGTGCCAGCAGTGAAGGGACAGGGCAAAGAGAGACCCAGTACTTC. Amino acid sequence: CASSEGTGQRETQYF.

The J gene is TRBJ2-1, the V gene TRBV7-2, with 13 bases lining up with TRBD2. The CDR3 covers 15 residues. Germline V gives CDR1 SGHTA, CDR2 FQGNSA. With 5 bases clipped from V and 4 bases from J, the junction kept 2 bases outside the gene matches. CDR3 sequence (DNA): TGTGCCAGCAGCCTGACTAGCGGGGGGTACAATGAGCAGTTCTTC. It codes for CASSLTSGGYNEQFF.

The J gene is TRBJ2-7, the V gene TRBV9; 8 nucleotides line up with TRBD1. The CDR3 contains 14 residues. Germline V CDR1 and CDR2: SGDLS, YYNGEE. The J segment lost 2 bases and the V segment lost 3 bases, leaving 4 bases of the junction unmatched. The CDR3 spells CASSAGTGPYEQYF. As DNA, the CDR3 is TGTGCCAGCAGCGCCGGGACAGGACCCTACGAGCAGTACTTC.

The rearrangement links TRBV10-2 to TRBJ1-5; a weak D match, TRBD1 (6 bases). Germline-derived CDR1 and CDR2 are WSHSY and SAAADI. V was trimmed by 6 bases and J by 0 bases, leaving 9 bases between them. The CDR3 has 14 residues. CDR3 residues: CASRDSISNQPQHF. CDR3 DNA sequence: TGCGCCAGCAGGGACAGTATTAGCAATCAGCCCCAGCATTTT.

This clone has a handful of counts. V and J are TRBV27 and TRBJ2-1; 7 bases line up with TRBD2. The CDR3 loop spans 12 amino acids. The ends lost 2 bases at V and 10 bases at J; junction bases unmatched: 2. The V gene's germline CDR1 is MNHEY and CDR2 SMNVEV (reference sequence). The CDR3 DNA sequence: TGTGCCAGCAGTTTAGCGGGGGTAGAGCAGTTCTTC. Translation: CASSLAGVEQFF.

This clone was seen once. V is TRBV18 and J is TRBJ2-1; 11 bases are a match to TRBD2. The CDR3 is 18 residues long. Germline loops: CDR1 KGHSH, CDR2 LQKENI. V shed 1 base, J shed 4 bases, and the junction held 9 bases outside the gene matches. The CDR3 DNA reads TGTGCCAGCTCACCACTTATCCTAGCGGGAGGTGGGTACAATGAGCAGTTCTTC. Residues: CASSPLILAGGGYNEQFF.

The CDR3 nucleotides read TGTGCCACCAGCAGAGTGTCTGTTGGGGCCATATACGAGCAGTACTTC. Protein product: CATSRVSVGAIYEQYF. V usage is TRBV15 and J usage is TRBJ2-7; D is perhaps TRBD1 (5 bases). The CDR3 has 16 residues. CDR1 and CDR2 from the germline V gene are LNHNV and YYDKDF (reference sequence). With 1 base removed from V and 4 bases from J, the gap between germline ends came to 17 bases.

The CDR3 here is CASSLDREAQPQHF. CDR3 bases: TGTGCCAGCAGCTTAGACAGGGAGGCTCAGCCCCAGCATTTT. The chain combines TRBV11-2 with TRBJ1-5, with a possible D match to TRBD1 (5 bases). Germline CDR1 is SGHAT and CDR2 is FQNNGV. The CDR3 loop spans 14 amino acids. The V end lost 0 bases, the J end lost 6 bases, and 9 bases lay between the germline ends.

This clone was observed a single time. The J gene is TRBJ1-2, the V gene TRBV27; 11 bases fit TRBD1. V was clipped by 0 bases and J by 6 bases; unmatched bases: 6. Germline lookup yields CDR1 MNHEY and CDR2 SMNVEV (reference sequence). The CDR3 loop spans 16 amino acids. As DNA, the CDR3 is TGTGCCAGCAGTTTATCCACCGGGACAGGGGGGAATGGCTACACCTTC. Its protein is CASSLSTGTGGNGYTF.

The count of this clone is one. This chain connects TRBV3-1 (or the pseudogene TRBV3-2) to TRBJ1-2; a weak D match, TRBD1 (5 bases). V was cut by 0 bases and J by 5 bases, with 10 bases left in between. From germline, CDR1 is LGHDT and CDR2 YNNKEL (reference sequence). The CDR3 is 14 residues long. CDR3 coding DNA: TGTGCCAGCAGCCAAGACAGGGTTGGGTATGGCTACACCTTC. Residues: CASSQDRVGYGYTF.

The J gene is TRBJ2-7, the V gene TRBV25-1, with TRBD1 matching over 9 bases. The V gene's germline CDR1 is MGHDK and CDR2 SYGVNS. The CDR3 extends over 16 amino acids. Trimming cost V 5 bases and J 3 bases; bases outside gene matches: 11. CDR3 amino acids: CASSRLTGGLVYEQYF. DNA for the CDR3: TGTGCCAGCAGTAGATTAACAGGGGGCTTAGTCTACGAGCAGTACTTC.

A few counts support this clone. The chain uses TRBV15 and TRBJ2-1, with 7 nucleotides matching TRBD2. Germline CDR1 LNHNV, CDR2 YYDKDF (reference sequence). With 3 bases clipped from V and 6 bases from J, the junction kept 14 bases outside the gene matches. The CDR3 runs 17 residues. The CDR3 sequence is CATSSLFGGKEFNEQFF. DNA for the CDR3: TGTGCCACCAGCAGTCTTTTCGGGGGGAAGGAGTTCAATGAGCAGTTCTTC.